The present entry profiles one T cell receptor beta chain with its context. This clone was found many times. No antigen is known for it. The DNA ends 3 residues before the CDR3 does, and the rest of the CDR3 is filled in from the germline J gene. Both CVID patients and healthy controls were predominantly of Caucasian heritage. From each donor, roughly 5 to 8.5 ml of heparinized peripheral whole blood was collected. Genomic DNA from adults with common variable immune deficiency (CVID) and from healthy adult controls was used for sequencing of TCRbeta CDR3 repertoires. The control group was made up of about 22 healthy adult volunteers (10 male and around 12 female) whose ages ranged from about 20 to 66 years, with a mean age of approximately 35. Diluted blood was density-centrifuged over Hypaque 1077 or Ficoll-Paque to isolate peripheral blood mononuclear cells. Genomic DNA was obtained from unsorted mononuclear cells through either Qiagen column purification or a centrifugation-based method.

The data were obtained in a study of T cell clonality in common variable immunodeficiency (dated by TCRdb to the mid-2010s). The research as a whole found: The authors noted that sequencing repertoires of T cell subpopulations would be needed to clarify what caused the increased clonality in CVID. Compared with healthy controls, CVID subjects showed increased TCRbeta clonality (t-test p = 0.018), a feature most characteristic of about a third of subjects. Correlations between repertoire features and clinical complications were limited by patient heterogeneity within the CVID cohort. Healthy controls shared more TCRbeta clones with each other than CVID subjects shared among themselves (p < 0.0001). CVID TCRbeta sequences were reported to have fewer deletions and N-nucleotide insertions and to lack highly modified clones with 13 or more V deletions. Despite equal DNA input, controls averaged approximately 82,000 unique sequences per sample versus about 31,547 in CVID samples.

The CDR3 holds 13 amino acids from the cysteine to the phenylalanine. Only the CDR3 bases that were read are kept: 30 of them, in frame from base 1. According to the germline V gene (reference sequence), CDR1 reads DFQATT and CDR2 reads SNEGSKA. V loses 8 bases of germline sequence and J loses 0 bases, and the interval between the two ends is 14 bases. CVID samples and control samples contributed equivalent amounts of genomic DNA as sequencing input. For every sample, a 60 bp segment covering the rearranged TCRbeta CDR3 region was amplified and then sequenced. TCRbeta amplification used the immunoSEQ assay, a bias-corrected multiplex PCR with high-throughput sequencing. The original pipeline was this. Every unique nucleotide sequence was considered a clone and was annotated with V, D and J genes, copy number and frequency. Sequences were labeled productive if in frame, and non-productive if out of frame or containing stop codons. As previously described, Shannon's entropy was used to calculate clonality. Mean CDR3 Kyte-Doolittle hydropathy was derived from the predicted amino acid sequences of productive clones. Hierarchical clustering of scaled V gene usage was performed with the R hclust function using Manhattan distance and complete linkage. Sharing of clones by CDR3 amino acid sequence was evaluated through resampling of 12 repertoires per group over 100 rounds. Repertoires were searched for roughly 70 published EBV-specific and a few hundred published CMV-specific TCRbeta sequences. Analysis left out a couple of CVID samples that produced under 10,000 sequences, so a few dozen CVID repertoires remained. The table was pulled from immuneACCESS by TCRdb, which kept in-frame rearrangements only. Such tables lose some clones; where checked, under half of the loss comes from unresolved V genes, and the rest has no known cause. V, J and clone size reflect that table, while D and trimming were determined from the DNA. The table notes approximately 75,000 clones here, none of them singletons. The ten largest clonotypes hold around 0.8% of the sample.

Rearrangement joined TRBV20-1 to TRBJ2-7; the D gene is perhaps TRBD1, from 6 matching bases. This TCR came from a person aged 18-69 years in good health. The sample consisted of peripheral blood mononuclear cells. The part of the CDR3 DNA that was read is TGCAGTACATTAAGACAGGTCTCCTACGAG. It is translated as CSTLRQVSYE. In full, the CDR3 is CSTLRQVSYEQYF.